This is a list of T cell receptor beta chains from one sample in a study of beta chain features in type 1 diabetes. Clones were sequenced by immunoSEQ multiplex PCR, and TCRdb holds only the in-frame ones, with some missing. Of hundreds of thousands of clones in the sample, 11% were seen once. The sequenced sample was naive CD4+ T cells from blood. These receptors all come from a man aged 25-45 years with type 1 diabetes. The CDR3 runs from the conserved cysteine through the conserved F or W. A D gene is named only where the DNA matches it firmly. Size is stated for part of the rows, as once, few or many counts, or as a class when the clone is expanded.

abundance: few; v_gene: TRBV4-1; j_gene: TRBJ1-5; d_gene: -; CDR3nt: TGCGCCAGCAGCCAAGAAGGAGGGAGGGGTCAGCCCCAGCATTTT; CDR3aa: CASSQEGGRGQPQHF
abundance: few; v_gene: TRBV4-3; j_gene: TRBJ1-2; d_gene: -; CDR3nt: TGCGCCAGCAGCCGGAACGGGGTTGGCTACACCTTC; CDR3aa: CASSRNGVGYTF
abundance: -; v_gene: TRBV11-2; j_gene: TRBJ1-1; d_gene: -; CDR3nt: TGTGCCAGCAGCCAGGGCAGCACTGAAGCTTTCTTT; CDR3aa: CASSQGSTEAFF
abundance: few; v_gene: TRBV28; j_gene: TRBJ1-1; d_gene: -; CDR3nt: TGTGCCAGCAGCCCCATGAACACTGAAGCTTTCTTT; CDR3aa: CASSPMNTEAFF
abundance: few; v_gene: TRBV20-1; j_gene: TRBJ1-1; d_gene: TRBD1; CDR3nt: TGCAGGCCCACAGGGGATACTGAAGCTTTCTTT; CDR3aa: CRPTGDTEAFF
abundance: -; v_gene: TRBV10-3; j_gene: TRBJ2-3; d_gene: TRBD1; CDR3nt: TGTGCCATCAGTCCGGGACAGGGGAACACAGATACGCAGTATTTT; CDR3aa: CAISPGQGNTDTQYF
abundance: few; v_gene: TRBV30; j_gene: TRBJ1-2; d_gene: -; CDR3nt: TGTGCCCGGGGTACAGTAAACTACACCTTC; CDR3aa: CARGTVNYTF
abundance: -; v_gene: TRBV9; j_gene: TRBJ2-1; d_gene: TRBD2; CDR3nt: TGTGCCAGCAGCGTCGGGCTAGCGGCCAATGAGCAGTTCTTC; CDR3aa: CASSVGLAANEQFF
abundance: few; v_gene: TRBV9; j_gene: TRBJ2-1; d_gene: TRBD2; CDR3nt: TGTGCCAGCAGCGCACCCCTAAGCGGGGGATCTTTGAATGAGCAGTTCTTC; CDR3aa: CASSAPLSGGSLNEQFF
abundance: few; v_gene: TRBV4-2; j_gene: TRBJ1-5; d_gene: -; CDR3nt: TGTGCCAGCAGCTCACACGGGAGCAATCAGCCCCAGCATTTT; CDR3aa: CASSSHGSNQPQHF
abundance: -; v_gene: TRBV20-1; j_gene: TRBJ1-2; d_gene: TRBD1; CDR3nt: TGCAGTGCTGGGACAGACTATGGCTACACCTTC; CDR3aa: CSAGTDYGYTF
abundance: -; v_gene: TRBV4-1; j_gene: TRBJ2-7; d_gene: TRBD1; CDR3nt: TGCGCCAGCAGCCGGACAGGGGGGGGTTCCGAGCAGTACTTC; CDR3aa: CASSRTGGGSEQYF
abundance: few; v_gene: TRBV7-8; j_gene: TRBJ1-6; d_gene: -; CDR3nt: TGTGCCAGCAGCTTAGCGCAGGGGATCAGCGAATTTCCCCTCCACTTT; CDR3aa: CASSLAQGISEFPLHF
abundance: -; v_gene: TRBV27; j_gene: TRBJ2-1; d_gene: -; CDR3nt: TGTGCCAGCAGTTTGGAAAGGACAGAGAATGAGCAGTTCTTC; CDR3aa: CASSLERTENEQFF
abundance: few; v_gene: TRBV9; j_gene: TRBJ2-1; d_gene: TRBD2; CDR3nt: TGTGCCAGCAGCGTAGGCGGGGGTGGCTACAATGAGCAGTTCTTC; CDR3aa: CASSVGGGGYNEQFF
abundance: -; v_gene: TRBV2; j_gene: TRBJ2-3; d_gene: TRBD2; CDR3nt: TGTGCCAGCAGCCCGGAACTAGCGGCGCAGTATTTT; CDR3aa: CASSPELAAQYF
abundance: -; v_gene: TRBV18; j_gene: TRBJ2-1; d_gene: -; CDR3nt: TGTGCCAGCTCGTCCTCCGAGGCTAGGATCGATGAGCAGTTCTTC; CDR3aa: CASSSSEARIDEQFF
abundance: few; v_gene: TRBV10-3; j_gene: TRBJ1-2; d_gene: TRBD1; CDR3nt: TGTGCCATCAGCTCCGGGACAGGGGACTATGGCTACACCTTC; CDR3aa: CAISSGTGDYGYTF
abundance: few; v_gene: TRBV6-6; j_gene: TRBJ1-1; d_gene: -; CDR3nt: TGTGCCAGCAGTTACTCGACAAACATGAACACTGAAGCTTTCTTT; CDR3aa: CASSYSTNMNTEAFF
abundance: few; v_gene: TRBV4-2; j_gene: TRBJ1-1; d_gene: -; CDR3nt: TGTGCCAGCGCTCTTCCGGCGGGGAACACTGAAGCTTTCTTT; CDR3aa: CASALPAGNTEAFF
abundance: -; v_gene: TRBV25-1; j_gene: TRBJ1-1; d_gene: TRBD1; CDR3nt: TGTGCCAGCAGTGTTCCCAGGGGGCAGGCTTTCTTT; CDR3aa: CASSVPRGQAFF
abundance: -; v_gene: TRBV15; j_gene: TRBJ2-1; d_gene: TRBD1; CDR3nt: TGTGCCACCAGCGGAGGACAGGATTTTCTCAATGAGCAGTTCTTC; CDR3aa: CATSGGQDFLNEQFF
abundance: -; v_gene: TRBV28; j_gene: TRBJ2-5; d_gene: TRBD1; CDR3nt: TGTGCCAGCACCAAGGACAGGGGAAGAGGGACCCAGTACTTC; CDR3aa: CASTKDRGRGTQYF
abundance: few; v_gene: TRBV19; j_gene: TRBJ1-6; d_gene: TRBD1; CDR3nt: TGTGCCAGTAGTTCGGGACAGGGATTCCGAACCTCGGCCTCGGCCCTCCACTTT; CDR3aa: CASSSGQGFRTSASALHF
abundance: -; v_gene: TRBV5-1; j_gene: TRBJ1-4; d_gene: -; CDR3nt: TGCGCCAGCAGCATCGGGGGAGGAGAAAAACTGTTTTTT; CDR3aa: CASSIGGGEKLFF
abundance: few; v_gene: TRBV28; j_gene: TRBJ1-2; d_gene: TRBD1; CDR3nt: TGTGCCAGCAGTTCAGGGGGCTATGGCTACACCTTC; CDR3aa: CASSSGGYGYTF
abundance: few; v_gene: TRBV30; j_gene: TRBJ1-2; d_gene: -; CDR3nt: TGTGCCTGGAGTGTCCCCGTCACAGGGTCCTACTATGGCTACACCTTC; CDR3aa: CAWSVPVTGSYYGYTF
abundance: -; v_gene: TRBV7-3; j_gene: TRBJ1-2; d_gene: TRBD1; CDR3nt: TGTGCCAGCAGCTCAACAGGGGGCCATGGCTACACCTTC; CDR3aa: CASSSTGGHGYTF
abundance: -; v_gene: TRBV7-9; j_gene: TRBJ1-1; d_gene: -; CDR3nt: TGTGCCAGCACCCTACGGGGGGACGGCACTGAAGCTTTCTTT; CDR3aa: CASTLRGDGTEAFF
abundance: few; v_gene: TRBV21-1; j_gene: TRBJ1-5; d_gene: -; CDR3nt: TGTGCCAGCAGCCCGGGGGGCGATCAGCCCCAGCATTTT; CDR3aa: CASSPGGDQPQHF
abundance: -; v_gene: TRBV4-3; j_gene: TRBJ2-3; d_gene: -; CDR3nt: TGCGCCAGCAGCCAAGATATGGAGGGTACGCAGTATTTT; CDR3aa: CASSQDMEGTQYF
abundance: few; v_gene: TRBV7-9; j_gene: TRBJ1-1; d_gene: -; CDR3nt: TGTGCCAGCAGCCCGACAGGCAACACTGAAGCTTTCTTT; CDR3aa: CASSPTGNTEAFF
abundance: few; v_gene: TRBV7-3; j_gene: TRBJ2-3; d_gene: -; CDR3nt: TGTGCCAGCAGCTTAGGGTCACCAGGTCACGATACGCAGTATTTT; CDR3aa: CASSLGSPGHDTQYF
abundance: few; v_gene: TRBV29-1; j_gene: TRBJ1-1; d_gene: TRBD1; CDR3nt: TGCAGCCTTCATAGACAGGGGGCAAACACTGAAGCTTTCTTT; CDR3aa: CSLHRQGANTEAFF
abundance: few; v_gene: TRBV7-2; j_gene: TRBJ1-2; d_gene: -; CDR3nt: TGTGCCAGCAGCTTAGACAGGGCTGGCGGCTACACCTTC; CDR3aa: CASSLDRAGGYTF
abundance: -; v_gene: TRBV5-4; j_gene: TRBJ1-1; d_gene: -; CDR3nt: TGTGCCAGCACCCGGACCGGGGTCCCTGAAGCTTTCTTT; CDR3aa: CASTRTGVPEAFF
abundance: -; v_gene: TRBV20-1; j_gene: TRBJ1-1; d_gene: -; CDR3nt: TGCAGTGCTAGTAGGAACACTGAAGCTTTCTTT; CDR3aa: CSASRNTEAFF
abundance: -; v_gene: TRBV29-1; j_gene: TRBJ1-2; d_gene: TRBD1; CDR3nt: TGCAGCGTAGATCACGCGGGACAGGCCCTAAACTATGGCTACACCTTC; CDR3aa: CSVDHAGQALNYGYTF
abundance: -; v_gene: TRBV19; j_gene: TRBJ1-5; d_gene: -; CDR3nt: TGTGCCAGTAACCTCGCTGGGGGCAGGGGCGGCAATCAGCCCCAGCATTTT; CDR3aa: CASNLAGGRGGNQPQHF
abundance: -; v_gene: TRBV28; j_gene: TRBJ2-7; d_gene: TRBD1; CDR3nt: TGTGCCAGCAGTTTTCCCTGGACAGGCTCCTACGAGCAGTACTTC; CDR3aa: CASSFPWTGSYEQYF
abundance: -; v_gene: TRBV7-7; j_gene: TRBJ2-2; d_gene: -; CDR3nt: TGTGCTAGCAGCCCCCCCCTATCCGGGGAGCTGTTTTTT; CDR3aa: CASSPPLSGELFF
abundance: -; v_gene: TRBV2; j_gene: TRBJ1-2; d_gene: TRBD1; CDR3nt: TGTGCCATGACAGGGGGCGCGGATGGCTACACCTTC; CDR3aa: CAMTGGADGYTF
abundance: few; v_gene: TRBV2; j_gene: TRBJ2-7; d_gene: TRBD1; CDR3nt: TGTGCCAGCAGTGGGGGACAGGGTAGGGAGCAGTACTTC; CDR3aa: CASSGGQGREQYF
abundance: -; v_gene: TRBV27; j_gene: TRBJ2-3; d_gene: TRBD2; CDR3nt: TGTGCCAACCCCTGGTCAGCGGGGGCCTTGGCCCCGCAGTATTTT; CDR3aa: CANPWSAGALAPQYF
abundance: few; v_gene: TRBV5-4; j_gene: TRBJ1-1; d_gene: TRBD1; CDR3nt: TGTGCCAGCAGTCTATTACAGGGGCGCGACACTGAAGCTTTCTTT; CDR3aa: CASSLLQGRDTEAFF
abundance: -; v_gene: TRBV10-3; j_gene: TRBJ2-3; d_gene: -; CDR3nt: TGTGCCATCAGTGAATCAGGGGGGCCAGGAGATACGCAGTATTTT; CDR3aa: CAISESGGPGDTQYF
abundance: few; v_gene: TRBV6-5; j_gene: TRBJ2-5; d_gene: -; CDR3nt: TGTGCCAGCAGTTACTCGGTACTCCAATATACCCAGTACTTC; CDR3aa: CASSYSVLQYTQYF
abundance: -; v_gene: TRBV9; j_gene: TRBJ2-7; d_gene: -; CDR3nt: TGTGCCAGCAGCTCTCTCGCCGAGGAGCAGTACTTC; CDR3aa: CASSSLAEEQYF
abundance: -; v_gene: TRBV5-6; j_gene: TRBJ2-2; d_gene: -; CDR3nt: TGTGCCAGCAGCCCCTCAGTCGGGGAGCTGTTTTTT; CDR3aa: CASSPSVGELFF
abundance: few; v_gene: TRBV10-3; j_gene: TRBJ2-1; d_gene: -; CDR3nt: TGTGCCATCAGTGATCAACGGGGGGCCGGGGATGAGCAGTTCTTC; CDR3aa: CAISDQRGAGDEQFF
abundance: few; v_gene: TRBV5-1; j_gene: TRBJ1-4; d_gene: -; CDR3nt: TGCGCCAGCAGCTTACCCGGGATAAGTGAAAAACTGTTTTTT; CDR3aa: CASSLPGISEKLFF
abundance: few; v_gene: TRBV7-9; j_gene: TRBJ2-7; d_gene: TRBD2; CDR3nt: TGTGCCAGCAGCCCAGGACTAGCGGGGGGGAACGAGCAGTACTTC; CDR3aa: CASSPGLAGGNEQYF